This T cell receptor (beta chain) appears in the sequencing data of a study of tumor-infiltrating lymphocytes in primary liver carcinoma. Study context: These were node-negative, non-metastatic T1-T3 tumors of roughly 4 to 11 cm.

Starting from 500 ng of total RNA, TCR beta cDNA was produced with a primer in the constant region. Sequencing libraries for TCR beta derived from three nested multiplex PCR rounds that used slightly modified ARM-PCR. The first two PCR rounds used TRBV1-TRBV30 primers with a Cbeta primer, approximately 10 cycles each. TCRdb re-called the multiplex PCR reads with MiXCR, one entry per CDR3 protein. The table records about 99,000 distinct CDR3 sequences, 55% to 75% of them present only once. Unsorted bulk tissue (roughly 17-32 mg) underwent RNA and DNA co-extraction. This CDR3 contains 14 residues. Germline V gene data show CDR1 as MNHNS and CDR2 as SASEGT. Notes on this clonotype: At one end the junction does not follow the germline gene, possibly because of a read error.

The clonotype originates from a woman in her fifties or sixties with primary liver carcinoma and hepatitis B virus infection. This sequence joins TRBV6-1 and TRBJ1-1, with D perhaps TRBD1 (5 bases). Material for sequencing was liver tumor tissue from sampling region 5. Subset reported: tumor region T5, tumor centre. CDR3 DNA: TGCGCCAGCAGTGAATACCAGTGGGGCACTGAAGGTTTCTTT. Its protein is CASSEYQWGTEGFF.